Presented here are 16 T cell receptor beta chains from one specimen sequenced in a study of blood T cell repertoires in COVID-19 (dated by TCRdb to about 2020). Libraries were prepared through the immunoSEQ multiplex PCR assay. Drawn from immuneACCESS, this table holds only the in-frame rearrangements with V and J called that TCRdb kept. Clones are partly lost; checked studies trace under half to an unresolved V gene and leave the rest unexplained. The sample table lists about 76,000 clones, around 90% of them with a count of one. The ten largest clones represent approximately 1.5% of the sample. The specimen was peripheral blood. The receptors were sampled from a man between 50 and 59 years old with acute or convalescent COVID-19.

This clone was picked up one time. The chain uses TRBV3-1 (or the pseudogene TRBV3-2) and TRBJ1-2; 7 bases are a match to TRBD1. In germline, CDR1 is LGHDT, CDR2 YNNKEL (reference sequence). Trimming removed 4 bases from V and 0 bases from J; junction bases left unmatched: 5. The CDR3 contains 15 residues. The CDR3 sequence is CASSPGTAANYGYTF. In DNA form, the CDR3 reads TGTGCCAGCAGCCCCGGGACAGCAGCTAACTATGGCTACACCTTC.

The V gene is TRBV10-2, the J gene TRBJ2-1; TRBD2 aligns across 12 bases. CDR3 length: 14 amino acids. Germline V gene sequence: CDR1 WSHSY, CDR2 SAAADI. The trim removed 7 bases at V and 5 bases at J, leaving 3 bases unmatched. The CDR3 DNA sequence: TGCGCCAGCACTAGACTAGCGGGAGACAATGAGCAGTTCTTC. Amino acids: CASTRLAGDNEQFF.

The V and J genes are TRBV5-4 and TRBJ1-2; 8 bases agree with TRBD1. Germline V lookup: CDR1 SGHNT, CDR2 YYREEE (reference sequence). The V and J ends lost 1 base and 4 bases, in that order; junction bases with no gene match: 9. The CDR3 runs 16 residues. CDR3 sequence reads: CASSLQDRARFYGYTF. The CDR3 DNA reads TGTGCCAGCAGCTTGCAGGACAGGGCTAGATTCTATGGCTACACCTTC.

This chain connects TRBV18 to TRBJ1-2, with 10 bases that match TRBD1. The CDR3 sequence is 14 residues long. The V and J ends lost 6 bases and 6 bases, in that order; junction bases with no gene match: 7. The V gene's germline CDR1 is KGHSH and CDR2 LQKENI. The CDR3 protein is CASSPGTGENGYTF. Written as DNA, the CDR3 is TGTGCCAGCTCCCCCGGGACAGGGGAAAATGGCTACACCTTC.

The rearrangement uses TRBV7-9 and TRBJ1-5; TRBD1 matches at 7 bases. The V and J ends lost 4 bases and 7 bases, in that order; junction bases with no gene match: 7. This CDR3 region has 14 residues. Germline V gene data show CDR1 as SEHNR and CDR2 as FQNEAQ (reference sequence). The CDR3 spells CASSSTGEIQPQHF. For the CDR3, the DNA is TGTGCCAGCAGCTCAACAGGGGAAATCCAGCCCCAGCATTTT. Using reference TRBV7-9 and TRBJ1-5 for the parts outside the CDR3, the full variable domain is DTGVSQNPRHKITKRGQNVTFRCDPISEHNRLYWYRQTLGQGPEFLTYFQNEAQLEKSRLLSDRFSAERPKGSFSTLEIQRTEQGDSAMYLCASSSTGEIQPQHFGDGTRLSIL.

V gene TRBV4-1 combines with J gene TRBJ2-2; D is possibly TRBD2 (5 bases). The CDR3 is 15 amino acids. The V and J ends lost 3 bases and 4 bases respectively, with 12 bases between them. From germline, CDR1 is MGHRA and CDR2 YSYEKL. For the CDR3, the DNA is TGCGCCAGCAGCCATTCTCCGACTACCACCGGGGAGCTGTTTTTT. Encoded protein: CASSHSPTTTGELFF.

The chain joins TRBV7-9 to TRBJ1-6; tentative D call: TRBD1 (5 bases). Germline V gene sequence: CDR1 SEHNR, CDR2 FQNEAQ (reference sequence). CDR3 length equals 15 residues. V was pared by 1 base and J by 6 bases, with 10 bases between. The chain's CDR3 is CASSLGDSLNSPLHF. CDR3 nucleotide sequence: TGTGCCAGCAGCTTAGGTGACAGCCTTAATTCACCCCTCCACTTT.

V usage is TRBV3-1 (or the pseudogene TRBV3-2) and J usage is TRBJ1-2; D possibly corresponds to TRBD1 (6 bases). Trimming stripped 2 bases from V and 4 bases from J, with 17 bases between. Germline CDR1 LGHDT, CDR2 YNNKEL (reference sequence). This CDR3 spans 16 amino acids. CDR3 coding DNA: TGTGCCAGCAGCCAAATGCTGTCAGGGGCGGGCTATGGCTACACCTTC. Its protein is CASSQMLSGAGYGYTF.

This chain connects TRBV9 to TRBJ1-4, with D tentatively TRBD1 (5 bases). Germline-derived CDR1 and CDR2 are SGDLS and YYNGEE. Trimming stripped 2 bases from V and 8 bases from J, with 19 bases between. The CDR3 spans 16 residues. CDR3 coding DNA: TGTGCCAGCAGCGTTGCAGCTGCGGGATGGGGGGAAAAACTGTTTTTT. Translating it yields CASSVAAAGWGEKLFF. Full variable domain (missing parts from reference TRBV9 and TRBJ1-4): DSGVTQTPKHLITATGQRVTLRCSPRSGDLSVYWYQQSLDQGLQFLIQYYNGEERAKGNILERFSAQQFPDLHSELNLSSLELGDSALYFCASSVAAAGWGEKLFFGSGTQLSVL.

This clone occurred once. In nucleotides, the CDR3 is TGTGCCAGCAGCTTACCGACTAGCTCGGTTGAGCAGTTCTTC. Translation gives CASSLPTSSVEQFF. The chain is built from TRBV7-3 and TRBJ2-1, with 7 bases matching TRBD2. The CDR3 covers 14 residues. Germline V gives CDR1 SGHTA, CDR2 FQGTGA. The junction had 7 bases not matched to a gene; V was cut back by 2 bases and J by 9 bases.

In DNA, the CDR3 is TGTGCCAGCAGCCCCGGGACTAGCGGGGGAGCTAGCACAGATACGCAGTATTTT. Amino acid sequence: CASSPGTSGGASTDTQYF. V usage is TRBV28 and J usage is TRBJ2-3; the match to TRBD2 covers 14 bases. The CDR3 runs to 18 residues. J was trimmed by 0 bases and V by 6 bases; bases with no gene match: 8. Germline CDR1 reads MDHEN; CDR2 reads SYDVKM.

DNA for the CDR3: TGTGCCAGCAGCGCCGGACACCAGTCCTCCTACGAGCAGTACTTC. Translated: CASSAGHQSSYEQYF. The J gene is TRBJ2-7, the V gene TRBV9; possible D gene TRBD1, 5 bases. Germline V CDR1 and CDR2: SGDLS, YYNGEE. V lost 3 bases and J 0 bases, leaving 13 bases between the germline ends. This CDR3 is built from 15 residues.

The chain employs TRBV30 and TRBJ1-1; 8 bases align to TRBD1. The CDR3 has 13 residues. Per the germline V gene, CDR1 is GTSNPN and CDR2 is SVGIG (reference sequence). V lost 2 bases and J lost 7; bases outside the gene matches: 6. CDR3 sequence (DNA): TGTGCCTGGAGTACCGGGACAGGAGATGAAGCTTTCTTT. Translation gives CAWSTGTGDEAFF.

J is TRBJ2-7 and V is TRBV29-1; TRBD1 matches 7 bases. Germline V gives CDR1 SQVTM, CDR2 ANQGSEA. The CDR3 is made up of 14 amino acids. J was trimmed by 3 bases and V by 4 bases; bases with no gene match: 9. The CDR3 region is CSVVPPGGNYEQYF. The CDR3 bases are TGCAGCGTTGTCCCGCCAGGGGGTAACTACGAGCAGTACTTC.

The table lists this clone with a count of one. The chain joins TRBV28 to TRBJ1-1, with 8 nucleotides matching TRBD1. This CDR3 region has 13 residues. Germline assignment: CDR1 MDHEN and CDR2 SYDVKM. Germline trimming cut 6 bases from V and 8 bases from J; bases unmatched to any gene: 8. As DNA, the CDR3 is TGTGCCAGCAGACCCGGGACAGGAAACGAAGCTTTCTTT. Translated, it gives CASRPGTGNEAFF.

The CDR3 reads CASSLFQAGEQYF. Here the CDR3 DNA reads TGTGCCAGCAGTTTGTTTCAAGCGGGGGAGCAGTACTTC. This rearrangement joins TRBV27 to TRBJ2-7, with 7 bases aligning to TRBD2. The CDR3 consists of 13 residues. CDR1 and CDR2 (germline): MNHEY, SMNVEV (reference sequence). V lost 3 bases and J lost 7; bases outside the gene matches: 6.